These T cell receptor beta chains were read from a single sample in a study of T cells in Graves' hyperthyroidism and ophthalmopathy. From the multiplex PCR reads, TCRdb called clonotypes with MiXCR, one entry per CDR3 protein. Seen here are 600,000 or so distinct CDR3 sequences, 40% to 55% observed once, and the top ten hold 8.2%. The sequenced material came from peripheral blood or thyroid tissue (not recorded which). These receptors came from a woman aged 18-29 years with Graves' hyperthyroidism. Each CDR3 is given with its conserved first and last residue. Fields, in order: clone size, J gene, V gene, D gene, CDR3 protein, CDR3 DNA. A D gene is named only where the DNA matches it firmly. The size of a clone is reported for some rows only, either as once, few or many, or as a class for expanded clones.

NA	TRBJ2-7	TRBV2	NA	CASGGNTYEQYF	TGTGCCAGCGGAGGGAACACCTACGAGCAGTACTTC
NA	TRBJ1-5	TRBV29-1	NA	CSVDVGGGEPQHF	TGCAGCGTTGATGTGGGGGGGGGCGAGCCCCAGCATTTT
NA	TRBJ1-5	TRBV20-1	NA	CSARVPASNQPQHF	TGCAGTGCTAGAGTTCCGGCGAGCAATCAGCCCCAGCATTTT
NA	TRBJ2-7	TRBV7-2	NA	CASSFGLESYEQYF	TGTGCCAGCAGCTTCGGGCTTGAGAGCTACGAGCAGTACTTC
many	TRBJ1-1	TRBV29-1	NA	CSSRTANTEAFF	TGCAGCAGCAGGACGGCGAACACTGAAGCTTTCTTT
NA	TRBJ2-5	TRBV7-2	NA	CASSQPLETQYF	TGTGCCAGCAGCCAACCACTAGAGACCCAGTACTTC
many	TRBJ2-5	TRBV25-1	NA	CASSESGPEETQYF	TGTGCCAGCAGTGAATCCGGGCCCGAAGAGACCCAGTACTTC
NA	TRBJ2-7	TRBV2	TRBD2	CASSEWGLAGAYEQYF	TGTGCCAGCAGTGAGTGGGGACTAGCGGGAGCCTACGAGCAGTACTTC
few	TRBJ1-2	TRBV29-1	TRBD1	CSVAGTGTYGYTF	TGCAGCGTGGCCGGGACAGGGACCTATGGCTACACCTTC
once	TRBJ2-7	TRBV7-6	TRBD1	CASSRGLRDYEQYF	TGTGCCAGCAGCAGGGGGCTACGGGACTACGAGCAGTACTTC
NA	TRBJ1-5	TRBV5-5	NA	CASSLGRPGNQPQHF	TGTGCCAGCAGCTTGGGCAGGCCCGGCAATCAGCCCCAGCATTTT
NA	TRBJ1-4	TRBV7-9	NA	CASSRNLRGKGEKLFF	TGTGCCAGCAGCCGAAACTTACGGGGGAAGGGTGAAAAACTGTTTTTT
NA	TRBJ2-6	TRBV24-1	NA	CATSDDSSGANVLTF	TGTGCCACCAGTGACGACTCCTCTGGGGCCAACGTCCTGACTTTC
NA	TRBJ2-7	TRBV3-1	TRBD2	CASSHVLAGGPYEQYF	TGTGCCAGCAGCCACGTTCTAGCGGGAGGGCCCTACGAGCAGTACTTC
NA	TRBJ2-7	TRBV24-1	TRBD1	CAAAPGTGVSEQYF	TGTGCCGCTGCCCCCGGGACAGGGGTCTCCGAGCAGTACTTC
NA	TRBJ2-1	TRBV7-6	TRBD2	CASSTSGDYNEQFF	TGTGCCAGTAGTACTAGCGGGGATTACAATGAGCAGTTCTTC
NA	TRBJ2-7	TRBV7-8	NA	CASSQETGGVEQYF	TGTGCCAGCAGCCAAGAAACTGGCGGGGTCGAGCAGTACTTC
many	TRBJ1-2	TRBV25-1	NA	CASILYGYTF	TGTGCCAGCATCCTCTATGGCTACACCTTC
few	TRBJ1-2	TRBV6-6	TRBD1	CASSRTGEYYGYTF	TGTGCCAGCAGTAGGACAGGGGAATACTATGGCTACACCTTC
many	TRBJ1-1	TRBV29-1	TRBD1	CSVDHKGAGAFF	TGCAGCGTTGATCATAAGGGGGCTGGAGCTTTCTTT
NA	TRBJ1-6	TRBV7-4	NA	CASSLVGPDFHF	TGTGCCAGCAGCTTAGTTGGACCGGACTTCCACTTT
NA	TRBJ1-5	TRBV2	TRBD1	CASLLGQNQPQHF	TGTGCCAGCTTACTGGGACAGAATCAGCCCCAGCATTTT
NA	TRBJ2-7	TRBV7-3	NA	CASSDSGAGKHEQYF	TGTGCCAGCAGCGACTCAGGCGCGGGGAAACACGAGCAGTACTTC
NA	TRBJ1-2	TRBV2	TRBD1	CASSPRTGRTYGYTF	TGTGCCAGCAGTCCTCGGACAGGGCGCACCTATGGCTACACCTTC
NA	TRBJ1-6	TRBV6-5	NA	CASSSGRRGYNSPLHF	TGTGCCAGCAGTTCCGGACGGAGGGGGTATAATTCACCCCTCCACTTT
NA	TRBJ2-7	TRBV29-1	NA	CSVEDPRGSGRGDEQNF	TGCAGCGTTGAAGACCCTAGAGGTTCGGGCAGAGGCGACGAGCAGAACTTC
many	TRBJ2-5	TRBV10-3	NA	CAISELWGAGQETQYF	TGTGCCATCAGTGAGCTCTGGGGGGCCGGCCAAGAGACCCAGTACTTC
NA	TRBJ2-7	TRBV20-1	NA	CSARTTPNSYEQYF	TGCAGTGCTAGAACTACTCCCAACTCCTACGAGCAGTACTTC
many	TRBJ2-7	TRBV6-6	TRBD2	CASSYLAGGPNEQYF	TGTGCCAGCAGTTACTTAGCGGGAGGGCCCAACGAGCAGTACTTC
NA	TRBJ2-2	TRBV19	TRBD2	CTSSGTSEGGELFF	TGTACCAGTAGTGGGACTAGCGAGGGCGGGGAGCTGTTTTTT
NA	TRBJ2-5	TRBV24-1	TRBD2	CATSASGKSVGETQYF	TGTGCCACCAGTGCTAGCGGGAAATCGGTAGGAGAGACCCAGTACTTC
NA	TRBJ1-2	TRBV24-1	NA	CATSDVSGNTF	TGTGCCACCAGTGATGTCTCTGGAAACACCTTC
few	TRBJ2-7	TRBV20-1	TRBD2	CSATLGLAYEQYF	TGCAGTGCTACTCTGGGACTAGCATACGAGCAGTACTTC
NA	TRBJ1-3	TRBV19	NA	CASSQDSGNTIYF	TGTGCCAGCAGCCAAGATTCTGGAAACACCATATATTTT
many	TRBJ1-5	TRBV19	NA	CASTGEFNQPQHF	TGTGCCAGTACGGGGGAGTTCAATCAGCCCCAGCATTTT
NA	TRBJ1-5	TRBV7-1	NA	CASSSGEGDNQPQHF	TGTGCCAGCAGCTCAGGAGAGGGAGACAATCAGCCCCAGCATTTT
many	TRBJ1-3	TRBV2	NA	CASSEAGTGNTIYF	TGTGCCAGCAGTGAAGCGGGGACAGGAAACACCATATATTTT
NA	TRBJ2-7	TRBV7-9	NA	CASSLSGAPLEQYF	TGTGCCAGCAGCCTTAGCGGAGCCCCTTTAGAGCAGTACTTC
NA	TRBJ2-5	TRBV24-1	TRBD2	CATGTSGTQREETQYF	TGTGCCACCGGGACTAGCGGGACTCAAAGAGAGGAGACCCAGTACTTC
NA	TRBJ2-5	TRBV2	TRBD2	CASILAGRRETQYF	TGTGCCAGCATACTAGCGGGCCGCCGAGAGACCCAGTACTTC
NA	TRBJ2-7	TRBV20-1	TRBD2	CSANPSASGIYKQYF	TGCAGTGCGAACCCCTCCGCTAGCGGGATCTACAAGCAGTACTTC
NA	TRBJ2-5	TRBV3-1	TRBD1	CASLGQKKETQYF	TGTGCCAGCTTGGGACAGAAAAAAGAGACCCAGTACTTC
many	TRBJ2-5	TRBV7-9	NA	CASSSETEETQYF	TGTGCCAGCAGCTCAGAGACAGAAGAGACCCAGTACTTC